These T cell receptor beta chains were read from a single sample in a study of molecular identifiers for immune sequencing clone quantification. TCRdb reprocessed the PCR reads with MiXCR, giving one entry per CDR3 protein. The sample has about 510,000 distinct CDR3 sequences; about a fifth are singletons. Sequenced sample: naive CD8+ T cells from blood, with Jurkat cell RNA spiked in. These receptors were collected from a human donor in good health. Some libraries in this study had Jurkat cell RNA spiked in. CDR3s include the opening cysteine and the closing phenylalanine or tryptophan. Each record gives: CDR3 length, clone size, D gene, V gene, J gene, CDR3 DNA, CDR3 protein. A D gene is named only where the DNA matches it firmly. Part of the rows lack a size; the others show once, few, many or a class for expanded clones.

cdr3_length: 16
clone_size: many
d_call: TRBD1
v_call: TRBV7-9
j_call: TRBJ1-3
cdr3_nt: TGTGCCAGCAGCCCCCGGACAGGGGGGACTGGAAACACCATATATTTT
cdr3_aa: CASSPRTGGTGNTIYF

cdr3_length: 13
clone_size: few
d_call: TRBD1
v_call: TRBV27
j_call: TRBJ1-6
cdr3_nt: TGTGCCAGCAGTTGGGGACAGCTAACACCCCTCCACTTT
cdr3_aa: CASSWGQLTPLHF

cdr3_length: 20
clone_size: NA
d_call: TRBD1
v_call: TRBV4-1
j_call: TRBJ1-1
cdr3_nt: TGCGCCAGCAGCCAAGAGTCCCCCCTGGGACAGGGGGCCTGGGACACTGAAGCTTTCTTT
cdr3_aa: CASSQESPLGQGAWDTEAFF

cdr3_length: 11
clone_size: NA
d_call: NA
v_call: TRBV27
j_call: TRBJ1-4
cdr3_nt: TGTGTCAGCAGGCAAAGTGGAAAACTGTTTTTT
cdr3_aa: CVSRQSGKLFF

cdr3_length: 15
clone_size: NA
d_call: NA
v_call: TRBV9
j_call: TRBJ2-3
cdr3_nt: TGTGCCAGCAGCGTTGGGGAGTCTAGCACAGATACGCAGTATTTT
cdr3_aa: CASSVGESSTDTQYF

cdr3_length: 15
clone_size: many
d_call: TRBD1
v_call: TRBV2
j_call: TRBJ1-1
cdr3_nt: TGTGCCAGCAGAATTACAGGGGCCCCGAACACTGAAGCTTTCTTT
cdr3_aa: CASRITGAPNTEAFF

cdr3_length: 15
clone_size: few
d_call: NA
v_call: TRBV7-9
j_call: TRBJ1-4
cdr3_nt: TGTGCCAGCAGCTTAGCGAGAGGTGGGGAAACTGAACTGTTTTTT
cdr3_aa: CASSLARGGETELFF

cdr3_length: 15
clone_size: NA
d_call: TRBD2
v_call: TRBV7-9
j_call: TRBJ2-7
cdr3_nt: TGTGCCAGCATTCCCCGAAGCGGGAGCGATGACGAGCAGTACTTC
cdr3_aa: CASIPRSGSDDEQYF

cdr3_length: 15
clone_size: few
d_call: TRBD1
v_call: TRBV13
j_call: TRBJ1-2
cdr3_nt: TGTGCCAGCAGCTCACTAGGGACAGGCAACTATGGCTACACCTTC
cdr3_aa: CASSSLGTGNYGYTF

cdr3_length: 14
clone_size: few
d_call: NA
v_call: TRBV15
j_call: TRBJ2-6
cdr3_nt: TGTGCCACCAGCAGAGTCTCTGGGGCCAACGTCCTGACTTTC
cdr3_aa: CATSRVSGANVLTF

cdr3_length: 16
clone_size: few
d_call: NA
v_call: TRBV4-2
j_call: TRBJ2-3
cdr3_nt: TGTGCCAGCAGCCCACTGTCCCCAGGCTTAGTGGATACGCAGTATTTT
cdr3_aa: CASSPLSPGLVDTQYF

cdr3_length: 15
clone_size: many
d_call: NA
v_call: TRBV7-2
j_call: TRBJ2-7
cdr3_nt: TGTGCCAGCAGACGCACTCCGGGCTCAGGCCCCGAGCAGTACTTC
cdr3_aa: CASRRTPGSGPEQYF

cdr3_length: 14
clone_size: NA
d_call: NA
v_call: TRBV3-1
j_call: TRBJ2-1
cdr3_nt: TGTGCCAGCAGCCATGATCACTCCGGGACGCAGCAGTTCTTC
cdr3_aa: CASSHDHSGTQQFF

cdr3_length: 13
clone_size: many
d_call: NA
v_call: TRBV27
j_call: TRBJ2-7
cdr3_nt: TGTGCCAGCAGTCCGGATTTAACCTACGAGCAGTACTTC
cdr3_aa: CASSPDLTYEQYF

cdr3_length: 13
clone_size: many
d_call: NA
v_call: TRBV27
j_call: TRBJ2-7
cdr3_nt: TGTGCCAGCAGTTCAGGGGCCGCCTACGAGCAGTACTTC
cdr3_aa: CASSSGAAYEQYF

cdr3_length: 14
clone_size: NA
d_call: NA
v_call: TRBV27
j_call: TRBJ1-6
cdr3_nt: TGTGCCAGCAGTTTTGGTCTAGACAATTCACCCCCCCACTTT
cdr3_aa: CASSFGLDNSPPHF